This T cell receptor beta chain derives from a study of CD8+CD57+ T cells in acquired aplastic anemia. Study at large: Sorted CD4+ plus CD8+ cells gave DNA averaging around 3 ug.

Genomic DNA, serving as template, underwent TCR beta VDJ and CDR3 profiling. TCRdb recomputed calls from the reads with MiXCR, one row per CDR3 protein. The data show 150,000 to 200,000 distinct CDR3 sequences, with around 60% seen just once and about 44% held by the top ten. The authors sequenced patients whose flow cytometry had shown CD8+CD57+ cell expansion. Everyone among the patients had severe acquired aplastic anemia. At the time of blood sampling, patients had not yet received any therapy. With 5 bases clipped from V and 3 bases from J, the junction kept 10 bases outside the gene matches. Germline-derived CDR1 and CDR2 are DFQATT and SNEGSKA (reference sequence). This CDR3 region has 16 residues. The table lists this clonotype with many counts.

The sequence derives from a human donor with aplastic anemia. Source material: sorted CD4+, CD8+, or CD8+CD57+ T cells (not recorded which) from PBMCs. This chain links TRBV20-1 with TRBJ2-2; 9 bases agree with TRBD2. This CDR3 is CSAGWGERGDTGELFF. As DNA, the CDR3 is TGCAGTGCTGGATGGGGGGAGCGGGGGGACACCGGGGAGCTGTTTTTT.